The clone carrying this T cell receptor beta chain was counted once. In germline, CDR1 is LGHNA, CDR2 YSLEER. V lost 1 base to trimming and J lost 5 bases; unmatched junction nucleotides: 3. This CDR3 region has 15 residues. This sample stems from a study of blood T cell repertoires in COVID-19. Whole-study context: Some COVID-19 samples were acute and others convalescent; all came from the United States, Italy and Spain. In each case, the material was cDNA or gDNA derived from T cells, B-cell-depleted T cells, or PBMCs.

Measured with immunoSEQ multiplex PCR; TCRdb has only the in-frame clones, and not every one. Of about 200,000 clones in the sample, 82% were seen once. Clinical history reported by participants formed the basis on which cohorts were assigned. The clonotype was recovered from a man in his forties or fifties who had recovered from COVID-19. The chain uses TRBV4-3 and TRBJ2-2; 8 bases are shared with TRBD1. Sequenced sample: PBMCs or T cells enriched from blood (not recorded which). CDR3 DNA: TGCGCCAGCAGCCAAGGGACAGGGCGTACCGGGGAGCTGTTTTTT. Its protein is CASSQGTGRTGELFF.